These T cell receptor beta chains were read from a single sample in a study of beta chain features in type 1 diabetes. Assay: immunoSEQ multiplex PCR; the TCRdb copy retains only in-frame clones and omits some. The data hold approximately 140,000 clones, with under 60% observed a single time. Sequencing was performed on Tregs from blood. These receptors came from a man aged 18 to 29 in good health. CDR3s include the opening cysteine and the closing phenylalanine or tryptophan. A D gene is named only where the DNA matches it firmly. Where a row states a size, it is once, few, many or the class of an expanded clone; other rows omit it.

TRBV9	.	TRBJ2-2	TRBD1	CASSVRQGNTGELFF	TGTGCCAGCAGCGTAAGACAGGGTAACACCGGGGAGCTGTTTTTT
TRBV7-2	.	TRBJ1-1	.	CASSLGGGYSRTEAFF	TGTGCCAGCAGCTTAGGTGGAGGGTACTCTCGCACTGAAGCTTTCTTT
TRBV7-3	few	TRBJ1-5	.	CASSLGGGYYQPQHF	TGTGCCAGCAGCTTAGGGGGAGGGTATTATCAGCCCCAGCATTTT
TRBV4-3	few	TRBJ2-7	.	CASSQDSVGPYPRGQYF	TGCGCCAGCAGCCAAGATAGTGTAGGGCCATACCCAAGGGGGCAGTACTTC
TRBV5-4	.	TRBJ2-3	.	CASSAGQREQYF	TGTGCCAGCAGCGCGGGACAGAGGGAGCAGTATTTT
TRBV4-1	few	TRBJ2-3	TRBD2	CASSQDFTGGADTQYF	TGCGCCAGCAGCCAAGATTTCACCGGGGGGGCGGATACGCAGTATTTT
TRBV6-1	few	TRBJ2-4	.	CASSEVGTRKNIQYF	TGTGCCAGCAGTGAAGTGGGGACACGGAAAAACATTCAGTACTTC
TRBV29-1	.	TRBJ2-7	TRBD2	CSVNTNFIAGGLYEQYF	TGCAGCGTCAATACCAATTTTATAGCGGGAGGGCTATACGAGCAGTACTTC
TRBV18	.	TRBJ1-5	.	CASSPKGSQPQHF	TGTGCCAGCTCACCAAAGGGGTCTCAGCCCCAGCATTTT
TRBV7-2	.	TRBJ2-1	TRBD1	CASSLSTGSDNEQFF	TGTGCCAGCAGCTTATCGACAGGGAGTGACAATGAGCAGTTCTTC
TRBV18	.	TRBJ2-3	.	CASSPGAGSTDTQYF	TGTGCCAGCTCACCAGGTGCCGGGAGCACAGATACGCAGTATTTT
TRBV2	.	TRBJ1-2	TRBD1	CASRAERGRTYGYTF	TGTGCCAGCAGGGCTGAGAGGGGGCGGACCTATGGCTACACCTTC
TRBV27	few	TRBJ2-6	.	CASSLNRAGANVLTF	TGTGCCAGCAGTTTAAACAGGGCTGGGGCCAACGTCCTGACTTTC
TRBV18	.	TRBJ2-7	.	CASSPRGGSTYEQYF	TGTGCCAGCTCTCCCCGGGGAGGCAGTACCTACGAGCAGTACTTC
TRBV7-3	few	TRBJ1-1	.	CASSLSGYTEAFF	TGTGCCAGCAGCTTAAGCGGTTACACTGAAGCTTTCTTT
TRBV11-2	few	TRBJ2-2	.	CASRQTPATRLFSTGELFF	TGTGCCAGCAGACAAACCCCCGCGACTAGGCTATTTAGCACCGGGGAGCTGTTTTTT
TRBV28	.	TRBJ2-5	TRBD2	CASSFGTSGGTQETQYF	TGTGCCAGCAGTTTCGGGACTAGCGGGGGCACACAAGAGACCCAGTACTTC
TRBV4-2	.	TRBJ2-3	TRBD2	CASSPAGPKGDTQYF	TGTGCCAGCAGCCCAGCGGGGCCGAAGGGAGATACGCAGTATTTT
TRBV9	.	TRBJ2-1	.	CASSPGVGEQFF	TGTGCCAGCAGCCCAGGGGTAGGGGAGCAGTTCTTC
TRBV10-3	.	TRBJ2-5	.	CAISESGPSRYF	TGTGCCATCAGTGAGTCGGGGCCATCGAGGTACTTC